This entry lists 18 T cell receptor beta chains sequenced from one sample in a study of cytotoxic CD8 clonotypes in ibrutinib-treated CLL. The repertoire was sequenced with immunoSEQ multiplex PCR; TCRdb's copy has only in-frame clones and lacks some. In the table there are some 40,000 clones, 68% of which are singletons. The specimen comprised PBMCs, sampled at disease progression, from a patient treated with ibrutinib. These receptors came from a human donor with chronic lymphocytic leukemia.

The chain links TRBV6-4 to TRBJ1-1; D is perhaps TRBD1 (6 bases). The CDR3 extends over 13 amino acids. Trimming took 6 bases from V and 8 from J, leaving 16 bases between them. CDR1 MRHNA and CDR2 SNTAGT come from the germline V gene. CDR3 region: CASRSWSQGEAFF. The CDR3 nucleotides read TGTGCCAGCAGGTCCTGGTCACAGGGCGAAGCTTTCTTT.

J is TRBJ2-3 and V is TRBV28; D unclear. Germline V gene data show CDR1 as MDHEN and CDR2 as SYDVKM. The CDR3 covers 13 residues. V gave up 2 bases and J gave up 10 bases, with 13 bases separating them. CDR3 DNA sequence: TGTGCCAGCAGTTTAGGTTGGGTGTCGGCGCAGTATTTT. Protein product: CASSLGWVSAQYF. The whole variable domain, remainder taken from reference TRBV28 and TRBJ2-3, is DVKVTQSSRYLVKRTGEKVFLECVQDMDHENMFWYRQDPGLGLRLIYFSYDVKMKEKGDIPEGYSVSREKKERFSLILESASTNQTSMYLCASSLGWVSAQYFGPGTRLTVL.

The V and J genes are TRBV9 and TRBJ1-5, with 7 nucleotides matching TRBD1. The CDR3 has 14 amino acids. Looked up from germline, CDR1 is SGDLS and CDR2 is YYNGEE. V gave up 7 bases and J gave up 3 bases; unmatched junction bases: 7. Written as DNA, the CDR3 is TGTGCCAGCGGCCCTACAGGGGACAATCAGCCCCAGCATTTT. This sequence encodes CASGPTGDNQPQHF. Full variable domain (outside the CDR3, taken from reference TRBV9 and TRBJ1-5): DSGVTQTPKHLITATGQRVTLRCSPRSGDLSVYWYQQSLDQGLQFLIQYYNGEERAKGNILERFSAQQFPDLHSELNLSSLELGDSALYFCASGPTGDNQPQHFGDGTRLSIL.

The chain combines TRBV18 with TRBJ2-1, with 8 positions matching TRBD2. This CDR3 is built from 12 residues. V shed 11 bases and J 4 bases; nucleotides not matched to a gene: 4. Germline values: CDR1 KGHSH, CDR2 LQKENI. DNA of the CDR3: TGTGCCTCCCGGGAGGGGTACAATGAGCAGTTCTTC. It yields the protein CASREGYNEQFF.

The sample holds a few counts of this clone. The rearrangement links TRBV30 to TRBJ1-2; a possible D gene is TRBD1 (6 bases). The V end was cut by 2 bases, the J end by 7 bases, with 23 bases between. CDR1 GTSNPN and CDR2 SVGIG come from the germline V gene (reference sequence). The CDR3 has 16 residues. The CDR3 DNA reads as TGTGCCTGGAGTCTGAGGACAGCGGCGAGGGGAGGTGGCTACACCTTC. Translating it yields CAWSLRTAARGGGYTF.

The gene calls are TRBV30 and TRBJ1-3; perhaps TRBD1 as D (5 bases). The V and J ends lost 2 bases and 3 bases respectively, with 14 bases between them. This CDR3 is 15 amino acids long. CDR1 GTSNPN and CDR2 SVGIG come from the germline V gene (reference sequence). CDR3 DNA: TGTGCCTGGAGTAAGCGGGGGACCCTTGGAAACACCATATATTTT. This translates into CAWSKRGTLGNTIYF.

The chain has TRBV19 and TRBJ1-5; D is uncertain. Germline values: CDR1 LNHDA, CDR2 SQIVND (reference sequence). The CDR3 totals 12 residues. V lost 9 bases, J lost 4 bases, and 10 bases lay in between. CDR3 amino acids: CASGDGNQPQHF. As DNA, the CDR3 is TGTGCCAGCGGAGACGGGAATCAGCCCCAGCATTTT. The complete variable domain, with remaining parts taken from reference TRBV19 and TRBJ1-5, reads DGGITQSPKYLFRKEGQNVTLSCEQNLNHDAMYWYRQDPGQGLRLIYYSQIVNDFQKGDIAEGYSVSREKKESFPLTVTSAQKNPTAFYLCASGDGNQPQHFGDGTRLSIL.

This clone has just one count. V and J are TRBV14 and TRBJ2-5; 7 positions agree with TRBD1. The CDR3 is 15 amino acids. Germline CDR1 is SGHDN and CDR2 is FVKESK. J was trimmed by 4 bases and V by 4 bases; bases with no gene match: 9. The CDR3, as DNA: TGTGCCAGCAGCCCGAGACAGGGCACGAGAGAGACCCAGTACTTC. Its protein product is CASSPRQGTRETQYF.

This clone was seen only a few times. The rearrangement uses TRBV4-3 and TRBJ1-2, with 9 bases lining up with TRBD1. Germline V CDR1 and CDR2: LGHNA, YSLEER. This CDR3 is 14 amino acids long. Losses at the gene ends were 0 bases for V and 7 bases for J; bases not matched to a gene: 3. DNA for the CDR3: TGCGCCAGCAGCCAAGACCCGACAGGGGGTGGCTACACCTTC. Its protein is CASSQDPTGGGYTF.

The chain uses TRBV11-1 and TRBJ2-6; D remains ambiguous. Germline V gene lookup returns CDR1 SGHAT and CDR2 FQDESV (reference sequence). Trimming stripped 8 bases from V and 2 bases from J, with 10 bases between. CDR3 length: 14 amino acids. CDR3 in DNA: TGTGCCAGCGCCTGGGCGGCTGGGGCCAACGTCCTGACTTTC. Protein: CASAWAAGANVLTF.

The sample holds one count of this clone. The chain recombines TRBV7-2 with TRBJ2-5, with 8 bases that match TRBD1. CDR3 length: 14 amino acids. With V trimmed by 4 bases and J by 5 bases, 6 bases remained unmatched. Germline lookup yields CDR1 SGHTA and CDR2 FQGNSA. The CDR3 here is CASSWTGLSETQYF. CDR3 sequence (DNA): TGTGCCAGCAGCTGGACAGGGCTATCGGAGACCCAGTACTTC.

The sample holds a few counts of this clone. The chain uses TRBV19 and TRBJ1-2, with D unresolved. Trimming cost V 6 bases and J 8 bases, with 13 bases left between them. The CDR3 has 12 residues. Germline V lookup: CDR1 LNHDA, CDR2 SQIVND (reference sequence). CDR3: CASSPGNLGYTF. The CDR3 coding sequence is TGTGCCAGTAGCCCAGGAAATTTGGGCTACACCTTC.

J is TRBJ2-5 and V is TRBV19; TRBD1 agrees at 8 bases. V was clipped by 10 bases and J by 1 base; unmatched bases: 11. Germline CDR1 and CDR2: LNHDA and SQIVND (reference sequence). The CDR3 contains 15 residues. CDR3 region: CAISAGTGAQETQYF. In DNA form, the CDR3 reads TGTGCCATATCCGCCGGGACAGGAGCCCAAGAGACCCAGTACTTC.

CDR3 protein: CASSQRELYEQYF. The CDR3 region has the DNA TGCGCCAGCAGTCAGCGGGAGTTGTACGAGCAGTACTTC. The chain combines TRBV23-1 with TRBJ2-7; 7 nucleotides align to TRBD2. TRBV23-1 is known as an ORF, though its function is uncertain. The J segment lost 4 bases and the V segment lost 3 bases, leaving 3 bases of the junction unmatched. CDR3 length equals 13 residues.

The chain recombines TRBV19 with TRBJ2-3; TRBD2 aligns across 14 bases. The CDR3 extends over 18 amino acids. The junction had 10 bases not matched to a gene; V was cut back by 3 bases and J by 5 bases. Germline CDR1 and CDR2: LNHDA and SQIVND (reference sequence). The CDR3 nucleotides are TGTGCCAGTAGTATCCGACTAGCGGGAGGGAATAAGGTAGATACGCAGTATTTT. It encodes CASSIRLAGGNKVDTQYF.

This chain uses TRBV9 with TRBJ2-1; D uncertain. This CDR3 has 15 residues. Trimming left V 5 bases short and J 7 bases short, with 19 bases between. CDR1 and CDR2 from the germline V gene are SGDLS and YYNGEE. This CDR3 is CASSAEWAPWNEQFF. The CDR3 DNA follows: TGTGCCAGCAGTGCTGAATGGGCCCCCTGGAATGAGCAGTTCTTC.

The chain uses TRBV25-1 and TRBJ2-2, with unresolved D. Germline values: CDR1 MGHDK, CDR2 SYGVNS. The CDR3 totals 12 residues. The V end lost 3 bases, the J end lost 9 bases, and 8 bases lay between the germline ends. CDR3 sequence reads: CASSDRARELFF. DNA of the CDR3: TGTGCCAGCAGTGATCGCGCCCGGGAGCTGTTTTTT. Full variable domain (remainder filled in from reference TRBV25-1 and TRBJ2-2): EADIYQTPRYLVIGTGKKITLECSQTMGHDKMYWYQQDPGMELHLIHYSYGVNSTEKGDLSSESTVSRIRTEHFPLTLESARPSHTSQYLCASSDRARELFFGEGSRLTVL.

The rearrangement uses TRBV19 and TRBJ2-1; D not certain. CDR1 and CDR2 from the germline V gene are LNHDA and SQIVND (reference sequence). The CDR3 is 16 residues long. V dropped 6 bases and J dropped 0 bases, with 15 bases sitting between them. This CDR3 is CASRPLDRSSYNEQFF. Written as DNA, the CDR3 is TGTGCCAGTAGGCCCCTTGATCGGAGCTCCTACAATGAGCAGTTCTTC.